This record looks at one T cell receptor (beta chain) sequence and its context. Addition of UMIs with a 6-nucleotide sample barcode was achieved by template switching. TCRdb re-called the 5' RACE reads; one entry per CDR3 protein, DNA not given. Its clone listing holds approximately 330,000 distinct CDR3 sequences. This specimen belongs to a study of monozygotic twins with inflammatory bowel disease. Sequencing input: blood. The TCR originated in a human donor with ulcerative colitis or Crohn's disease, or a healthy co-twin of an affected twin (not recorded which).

This CDR3 is CASSDGTSRETQYF. This sequence joins TRBV5-1 and TRBJ2-5; TCRdb's assignment of TRBD2 cannot be checked, as there is no DNA. CDR3 size: 14 residues. The germline V gene encodes CDR1 SGHRS and CDR2 YFSETQ.